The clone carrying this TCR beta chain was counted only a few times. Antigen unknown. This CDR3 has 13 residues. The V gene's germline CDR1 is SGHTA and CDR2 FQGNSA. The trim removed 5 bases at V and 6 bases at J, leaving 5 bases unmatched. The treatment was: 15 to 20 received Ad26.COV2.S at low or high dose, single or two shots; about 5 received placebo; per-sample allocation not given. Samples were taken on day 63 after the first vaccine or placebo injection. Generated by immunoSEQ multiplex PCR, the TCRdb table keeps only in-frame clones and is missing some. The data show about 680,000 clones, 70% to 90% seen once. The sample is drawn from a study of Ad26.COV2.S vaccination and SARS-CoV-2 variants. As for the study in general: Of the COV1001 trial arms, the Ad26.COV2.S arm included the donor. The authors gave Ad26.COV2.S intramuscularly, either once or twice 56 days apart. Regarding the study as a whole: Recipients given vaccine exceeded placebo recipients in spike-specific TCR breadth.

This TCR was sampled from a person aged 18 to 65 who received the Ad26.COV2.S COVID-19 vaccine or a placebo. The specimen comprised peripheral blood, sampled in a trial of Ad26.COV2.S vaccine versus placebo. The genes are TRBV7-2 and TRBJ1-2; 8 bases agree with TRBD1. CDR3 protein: CASSRGQGHGYTF. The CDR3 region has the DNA TGTGCCAGCAGCCGAGGACAGGGCCATGGCTACACCTTC.